The 12 T cell receptor beta chains below were found in one sample sequenced in a study of CD8+ T cells in alopecia areata. RNA, once extracted, was reverse transcribed into cDNA for use as the sequencing template. Profiled with immunoSEQ multiplex PCR; TCRdb holds only in-frame clones, not every one. Of about 290,000 clones in the sample, about three fifths were seen once. The sample's treatment: oral pan-JAK inhibitor, 5-10 mg twice daily. The sample here was CD4+ T cells sorted from blood, taken at week 24, from a patient treated with tofacitinib. The receptors derive from a human donor with alopecia areata.

J is TRBJ1-4 and V is TRBV4-3; TRBD1 might be the D (5 bases). Per the germline V gene, CDR1 is LGHNA and CDR2 is YSLEER. This CDR3 region has 16 residues. V was trimmed by 1 base and J by 0 bases, leaving 9 bases between them. Here the CDR3 reads CASSQGQGTTNEKLFF. The CDR3 DNA sequence: TGCGCCAGCAGCCAAGGGCAGGGAACAACTAATGAAAAACTGTTTTTT.

This sequence joins TRBV11-2 and TRBJ2-3; D unclear. The germline V gene has CDR1 SGHAT and CDR2 FQNNGV. The CDR3 loop spans 13 amino acids. V was cut by 2 bases and J by 3 bases, with 6 bases left in between. CDR3: CASSLYVTDTQYF. The CDR3 DNA sequence: TGTGCCAGCAGCTTATACGTAACAGATACGCAGTATTTT.

The chain joins TRBV5-6 to TRBJ2-5; the D gene could be TRBD1 or TRBD2 (5 bases each). V lost 0 bases to trimming and J lost 4 bases, with 19 bases between them. This CDR3 contains 17 residues. CDR1 is SGHDT and CDR2 is YYEEEE in the germline V gene. The CDR3: CASSLDSRDPGRETQYF. In DNA, the CDR3 is TGTGCCAGCAGCTTGGATTCCCGGGACCCAGGGAGAGAGACCCAGTACTTC.

This rearrangement joins TRBV4-1 to TRBJ2-6; possible D gene TRBD2, 5 bases. Germline CDR1 reads MGHRA; CDR2 reads YSYEKL. The CDR3 extends over 16 amino acids. Trimming removed 1 base from V and 6 bases from J, with 13 bases in between. The CDR3 coding sequence is TGCGCCAGCAGCCAAGGGCACGGGGTTGCGGCCAACGTCCTGACTTTC. Its protein product is CASSQGHGVAANVLTF.

V gene TRBV2 combines with J gene TRBJ2-1; 9 bases line up with TRBD2. Unmatched junction bases numbered 9, after V lost 7 bases and J lost 8 bases. This CDR3 contains 14 residues. Germline assignment: CDR1 SNHLY and CDR2 FYNNEI. CDR3 DNA: TGTGCCAGCAAGCTCGGGCTAGCGGGGTATGAGCAGTTCTTC. Residues: CASKLGLAGYEQFF.

The chain combines TRBV30 with TRBJ1-2, with D perhaps TRBD1 (5 bases). Germline CDR1 GTSNPN, CDR2 SVGIG (reference sequence). Trimming stripped 0 bases from V and 4 bases from J, with 6 bases between. The CDR3 contains 12 residues. CDR3 coding DNA: TGTGCCTGGAGTGTAGGGGCCTATGGCTACACCTTC. Protein product: CAWSVGAYGYTF.

This clone was seen more than once but under ten times. The genes are TRBV11-3 and TRBJ2-6; 9 bases map to TRBD1. The junction had 0 bases not matched to a gene; V was cut back by 1 base and J by 2 bases. The CDR3 runs 16 residues. CDR1 is SGHNT, CDR2 YENEEA, per germline. The CDR3 DNA reads TGTGCCAGCAGCTTAGGGACAGGGGCTGGGGCCAACGTCCTGACTTTC. This codes for CASSLGTGAGANVLTF.

The chain combines TRBV7-2 with TRBJ2-1, with a tentative D call TRBD2 (5 bases). The CDR3 length is 14 residues. The V end lost 5 bases, the J end lost 8 bases, and 16 bases lay between the germline ends. Germline lookup yields CDR1 SGHTA and CDR2 FQGNSA. The CDR3 nucleotides read TGTGCCAGCAGCCCGGGAAGGTTTCAATATGAGCAGTTCTTC. Its translation: CASSPGRFQYEQFF.

The genes are TRBV6-5 and TRBJ1-1; D remains ambiguous. V gave up 5 bases and J gave up 4 bases, with 17 bases separating them. Germline V gene lookup returns CDR1 MNHEY and CDR2 SVGAGI. The CDR3 is 15 residues long. CDR3 amino acids: CASSPLIGLGTEAFF. The CDR3 DNA is TGTGCCAGCAGTCCACTGATAGGATTGGGCACTGAAGCTTTCTTT.

The rearrangement joins TRBV4-1 to TRBJ1-4, with unresolved D. The V gene lost 0 bases and the J gene lost 7 bases, with 6 bases spanning the gap. The CDR3 spans 13 residues. Germline V CDR1 and CDR2: MGHRA, YSYEKL. The CDR3 DNA reads as TGCGCCAGCAGCCAAGAATCGAGTGAAAAACTGTTTTTT. As protein: CASSQESSEKLFF.

V and J are TRBV19 and TRBJ1-6; 7 bases agree with TRBD1. The CDR3 runs 15 residues. The V gene's germline CDR1 is LNHDA and CDR2 SQIVND (reference sequence). With 3 bases clipped from V and 5 bases from J, the junction kept 4 bases outside the gene matches. CDR3 nucleotide sequence: TGTGCCAGTAGTATTCAAGGACAGGATAATTCACCCCTCCACTTT. It yields the protein CASSIQGQDNSPLHF. Based on the CDR3 plus reference TRBV19 and TRBJ1-6, the full variable domain is DGGITQSPKYLFRKEGQNVTLSCEQNLNHDAMYWYRQDPGQGLRLIYYSQIVNDFQKGDIAEGYSVSREKKESFPLTVTSAQKNPTAFYLCASSIQGQDNSPLHFGNGTRLTVT.

This clone came up once. The chain employs TRBV5-1 and TRBJ2-3; D may be TRBD1 (5 bases). Germline V gives CDR1 SGHRS, CDR2 YFSETQ. The V end was cut by 4 bases, the J end by 4 bases, with 10 bases between. The CDR3 has 13 amino acids. In nucleotides, the CDR3 is TGCGCCAGCAGCGGGCAGGGTTCAGATACGCAGTATTTT. This gives the protein CASSGQGSDTQYF.